The entry below gives a single T cell receptor (beta chain) sequence along with its context. The source of the sample is a study of Ad26.COV2.S vaccination and SARS-CoV-2 variants. This table comes from immunoSEQ multiplex PCR, and its TCRdb copy is limited to in-frame clones, with some not included. The sample contains about 430,000 clones, around 90% of which appear only once. The length of the CDR3 is 15 residues. V lost 3 bases and J lost 4, with 13 bases in between. CDR1 and CDR2 (germline): SGHVS, FQNEAQ. Described treatment: 15 to 20 received Ad26.COV2.S at low or high dose, single or two shots; 5 received placebo; per-sample allocation not given. The samples were gathered on day 63 after the first injection of vaccine or placebo.

The input for sequencing was peripheral blood, taken in a trial of Ad26.COV2.S vaccine versus placebo. This clonotype was sampled from a person aged 18-60 years who received the Ad26.COV2.S COVID-19 vaccine or a placebo. The rearrangement links TRBV7-8 to TRBJ2-1; D ambiguous. This CDR3 reads CASSFQGSIYNEQFF. The CDR3 region has the DNA TGTGCCAGCAGCTTCCAAGGAAGTATATACAATGAGCAGTTCTTC.